This is a list of T cell receptor beta chains from one sample in a study of blood T cell repertoires in COVID-19. Data came from immunoSEQ multiplex PCR; TCRdb stores just in-frame clones and leaves some out. The top ten clones hold roughly 9.4% of a sample with roughly 230,000 clones, about four fifths of them seen once. Sequenced: peripheral blood. These receptors originate from a middle-aged man with active or convalescent COVID-19. CDR3s include the opening cysteine and the closing phenylalanine or tryptophan. The D gene is left open where the match is weak. Rows give clone size only sometimes, using once, few, many, or a class for an expanded clone.

cdr3_aa: CASSPRTGGYRPNYGYTF
cdr3_nt: TGTGCCAGCAGTCCACGGACAGGAGGGTACAGACCCAACTATGGCTACACCTTC
d_call: TRBD1
clone_size: -
v_call: TRBV2
j_call: TRBJ1-2

cdr3_aa: CASSPGGTGANEKLFF
cdr3_nt: TGTGCCAGCAGCCCCGGTGGGACAGGGGCAAATGAAAAACTGTTTTTT
d_call: TRBD1
clone_size: -
v_call: TRBV7-2
j_call: TRBJ1-4

cdr3_aa: CASSLNTANTEAFF
cdr3_nt: TGCGCCAGCAGCTTGAATACTGCAAACACTGAAGCTTTCTTT
d_call: -
clone_size: few
v_call: TRBV5-1
j_call: TRBJ1-1

cdr3_aa: CASSLATGLGYTF
cdr3_nt: TGTGCCAGCAGTTTAGCGACAGGTCTCGGCTACACCTTC
d_call: -
clone_size: -
v_call: TRBV27
j_call: TRBJ1-2

cdr3_aa: CAWSVGGRGAGELFF
cdr3_nt: TGTGCCTGGAGTGTTGGGGGGAGGGGTGCCGGGGAGCTGTTTTTT
d_call: TRBD2
clone_size: -
v_call: TRBV30
j_call: TRBJ2-2

cdr3_aa: CASTERESYEQYF
cdr3_nt: TGTGCCAGCACAGAGCGGGAGAGCTACGAGCAGTACTTC
d_call: TRBD2
clone_size: -
v_call: TRBV2
j_call: TRBJ2-7

cdr3_aa: CASSLLPAGRGNYGYTF
cdr3_nt: TGTGCCAGCAGTTTACTCCCCGCGGGGAGAGGTAACTATGGCTACACCTTC
d_call: -
clone_size: -
v_call: TRBV28
j_call: TRBJ1-2

cdr3_aa: CASSLRGQGATGELFF
cdr3_nt: TGTGCCAGCAGCTTAAGGGGACAGGGGGCCACCGGGGAGCTGTTTTTT
d_call: TRBD1
clone_size: few
v_call: TRBV7-9
j_call: TRBJ2-2

cdr3_aa: CASSFPTFF
cdr3_nt: TGTGCCAGCAGCTTTCCTACTTTCTTT
d_call: -
clone_size: -
v_call: TRBV7-9
j_call: TRBJ1-1

cdr3_aa: CATSDTGTANQPQHF
cdr3_nt: TGTGCCACCAGTGACACCGGGACAGCAAATCAGCCCCAGCATTTT
d_call: TRBD1
clone_size: -
v_call: TRBV24-1
j_call: TRBJ1-5

cdr3_aa: CASTDGQGRETQYF
cdr3_nt: TGTGCCAGCACCGATGGACAGGGGCGAGAGACCCAGTACTTC
d_call: TRBD1
clone_size: -
v_call: TRBV6-5
j_call: TRBJ2-5